This T cell receptor (beta chain) came from a study of blood T cell repertoires in COVID-19. Across the whole study: COVID-19 samples collected from the United States, Italy and Spain covered acute and convalescent phases.

CDR3 length: 15 amino acids. The V segment lost 0 bases and the J segment 4 bases; nucleotides outside the gene matches: 4. Germline CDR1 is GTSNPN and CDR2 is SVGIG (reference sequence). The table came from immunoSEQ multiplex PCR; TCRdb's copy has only in-frame clones and leaves some out. Seen here are around 130,000 clones, roughly 83% observed once, and the top ten hold approximately 12%. This clonotype was sampled from a woman aged 25 to 39 who had recovered from COVID-19. The sample comprised peripheral blood. The chain employs TRBV30 and TRBJ2-3, with TRBD2 matching over 10 bases. CDR3: CAWSVQRGGPDTQYF. CDR3 DNA sequence: TGTGCCTGGAGTGTCCAGCGGGGGGGCCCAGATACGCAGTATTTT.